This is a list of T cell receptor beta chains from one sample in a study of shared clonotypes between healthy human individuals. Assay: immunoSEQ multiplex PCR; the TCRdb copy retains only in-frame clones and omits some. The table has about 2.2 million clones, roughly 95% seen once. The specimen was naive CD8+ T cells from PBMCs. The source is a young man in good health. Some clones in this sample may be carry-over from other donors' samples. Each CDR3 is given with its conserved first and last residue. D genes are given only for firm matches. Not every row has a clone size; where given, it reads once, few, many or a size class.

d_call: .; clone_size: .; v_call: TRBV9; j_call: TRBJ2-1; cdr3_aa: CASSPSTAYNEQFF; cdr3_nt: TGTGCCAGCAGCCCTAGCACAGCCTACAATGAGCAGTTCTTC
d_call: TRBD2; clone_size: .; v_call: TRBV7-9; j_call: TRBJ2-2; cdr3_aa: CASSFPTSGRGLTGELFF; cdr3_nt: TGTGCCAGCAGCTTCCCGACTAGCGGGAGAGGCCTTACCGGGGAGCTGTTTTTT
d_call: TRBD2; clone_size: once; v_call: TRBV5-4; j_call: TRBJ2-1; cdr3_aa: CASSHRLADNEQFF; cdr3_nt: TGTGCCAGCAGCCATCGCCTAGCGGACAATGAGCAGTTCTTC
d_call: .; clone_size: .; v_call: TRBV4-1; j_call: TRBJ1-5; cdr3_aa: CASSQVGSNQPQHF; cdr3_nt: TGCGCCAGCAGCCAAGTTGGGAGCAATCAGCCCCAGCATTTT
d_call: TRBD2; clone_size: .; v_call: TRBV2; j_call: TRBJ2-1; cdr3_aa: CASSQLLGLAERNEQFF; cdr3_nt: TGTGCCAGCAGTCAACTATTAGGACTAGCGGAGAGGAATGAGCAGTTCTTC
d_call: TRBD2; clone_size: .; v_call: TRBV11-2; j_call: TRBJ2-7; cdr3_aa: CASSLDPGGGPAYEQYF; cdr3_nt: TGTGCCAGCAGCTTAGATCCGGGGGGAGGGCCTGCCTACGAGCAGTACTTC
d_call: TRBD1; clone_size: .; v_call: TRBV4-1; j_call: TRBJ2-7; cdr3_aa: CASSQRQGLGEQYF; cdr3_nt: TGCGCCAGCAGCCAAAGACAGGGGCTCGGCGAGCAGTACTTC
d_call: TRBD2; clone_size: .; v_call: TRBV19; j_call: TRBJ2-7; cdr3_aa: CASSIGAGELSYEQYF; cdr3_nt: TGTGCCAGTAGTATCGGAGCGGGGGAGCTTTCCTACGAGCAGTACTTC
d_call: .; clone_size: .; v_call: TRBV4-1; j_call: TRBJ2-7; cdr3_aa: CASSQVSGVGEQYF; cdr3_nt: TGCGCCAGCAGCCAAGTTTCAGGGGTAGGCGAGCAGTACTTC
d_call: .; clone_size: .; v_call: TRBV28; j_call: TRBJ1-2; cdr3_aa: CASRLLTVNYGYTF; cdr3_nt: TGTGCCAGCAGGCTTCTGACAGTTAACTATGGCTACACCTTC
d_call: .; clone_size: few; v_call: TRBV4-2; j_call: TRBJ1-5; cdr3_aa: CASSQDSSNQPQHF; cdr3_nt: TGTGCCAGCAGCCAAGATTCTAGCAATCAGCCCCAGCATTTT
d_call: .; clone_size: .; v_call: TRBV6-6; j_call: TRBJ2-7; cdr3_aa: CASSYRGRLVYEQYF; cdr3_nt: TGTGCCAGCAGTTACCGGGGGAGGTTAGTGTACGAGCAGTACTTC
d_call: .; clone_size: once; v_call: TRBV9; j_call: TRBJ1-1; cdr3_aa: CASSGLEGLAEAFF; cdr3_nt: TGTGCCAGCAGCGGTCTTGAGGGGTTGGCTGAAGCTTTCTTT
d_call: TRBD2; clone_size: .; v_call: TRBV9; j_call: TRBJ2-3; cdr3_aa: CASNHGTSGSYTQYF; cdr3_nt: TGTGCCAGCAACCATGGGACTAGCGGGAGTTATACGCAGTATTTT
d_call: TRBD2; clone_size: .; v_call: TRBV30; j_call: TRBJ2-7; cdr3_aa: CAWSERESYEQYF; cdr3_nt: TGTGCCTGGAGTGAGCGGGAATCCTACGAGCAGTACTTC
d_call: .; clone_size: .; v_call: TRBV28; j_call: TRBJ2-3; cdr3_aa: CASSSGTGWTDTQYF; cdr3_nt: TGTGCCAGCAGTTCCGGGACGGGGTGGACAGATACGCAGTATTTT
d_call: .; clone_size: once; v_call: TRBV7-3; j_call: TRBJ2-7; cdr3_aa: CASSWGFGYEQYF; cdr3_nt: TGTGCCAGCAGCTGGGGGTTTGGCTACGAGCAGTACTTC
d_call: .; clone_size: .; v_call: TRBV7-6; j_call: TRBJ2-5; cdr3_aa: CASSLNPEGEGPKTQYF; cdr3_nt: TGTGCCAGCAGCTTAAACCCCGAGGGGGAGGGTCCGAAGACCCAGTACTTC
d_call: TRBD1; clone_size: .; v_call: TRBV19; j_call: TRBJ1-5; cdr3_aa: CASSGDRGYSNQPQHF; cdr3_nt: TGTGCCAGTAGCGGGGACAGGGGGTATAGCAATCAGCCCCAGCATTTT
d_call: TRBD1; clone_size: .; v_call: TRBV30; j_call: TRBJ1-6; cdr3_aa: CAWSYRGDYNSPLHF; cdr3_nt: TGTGCCTGGAGTTACAGGGGGGACTATAATTCACCCCTCCACTTT
d_call: .; clone_size: .; v_call: TRBV7-9; j_call: TRBJ1-2; cdr3_aa: CASSHKGQSPYGYTF; cdr3_nt: TGTGCCAGCAGTCATAAAGGACAGTCCCCCTATGGCTACACCTTC
d_call: .; clone_size: .; v_call: TRBV25-1; j_call: TRBJ2-7; cdr3_aa: CASSGSPQGSSYEQYF; cdr3_nt: TGTGCCAGCAGTGGAAGTCCCCAGGGGAGCTCCTACGAGCAGTACTTC
d_call: .; clone_size: .; v_call: TRBV5-1; j_call: TRBJ2-1; cdr3_aa: CASSLNLGLRKEQFF; cdr3_nt: TGCGCCAGCAGCTTGAACCTAGGCTTGAGGAAGGAGCAGTTCTTC
d_call: .; clone_size: .; v_call: TRBV28; j_call: TRBJ2-7; cdr3_aa: CASSPPTESYEQYF; cdr3_nt: TGTGCCAGCAGCCCCCCGACAGAGTCCTACGAGCAGTACTTC
d_call: TRBD2; clone_size: .; v_call: TRBV10-3; j_call: TRBJ2-7; cdr3_aa: CATGIAGERLNEQYF; cdr3_nt: TGTGCCACAGGGATAGCGGGAGAAAGACTTAACGAGCAGTACTTC
d_call: .; clone_size: .; v_call: TRBV4-3; j_call: TRBJ1-5; cdr3_aa: CASSHDITGNQPQHF; cdr3_nt: TGCGCCAGCAGCCATGACATTACCGGCAATCAGCCCCAGCATTTT
d_call: .; clone_size: .; v_call: TRBV4-3; j_call: TRBJ2-3; cdr3_aa: CASSQVYHGEDTQYF; cdr3_nt: TGCGCCAGCAGCCAAGTGTATCACGGGGAAGATACGCAGTATTTT
d_call: TRBD2; clone_size: .; v_call: TRBV4-3; j_call: TRBJ2-3; cdr3_aa: CASSQDGLAGGADTQYF; cdr3_nt: TGCGCCAGCAGCCAAGACGGACTAGCGGGAGGGGCAGATACGCAGTATTTT
d_call: .; clone_size: .; v_call: TRBV11-2; j_call: TRBJ2-2; cdr3_aa: CASSLVPETGELFF; cdr3_nt: TGTGCCAGCAGCTTAGTCCCGGAAACCGGGGAGCTGTTTTTT